The subject of this entry is one T cell receptor beta chain. Its target is not known. The data originate from a study of T cell responses to AZD1222 COVID-19 vaccine. Generated by immunoSEQ multiplex PCR, the TCRdb table keeps only in-frame clones and is missing some. The sample contains 99,000 or so clones, approximately 90% of which appear only once. Study-level results: In a largely white British group with more females than males, clonal diversity was possibly underestimated. Increased Spike-specific TCR breadth and depth were observed after two AZD1222 doses. Baseline testing showed seropositivity in only a handful of AZD1222 recipients.

This CDR3 spans 16 amino acids. CDR1 is SGHRS, CDR2 YFSETQ, per germline. Trimming at V came to 4 bases and at J to 3 bases, leaving 10 bases not matched to a gene. The chain links TRBV5-1 to TRBJ2-3, with 8 bases identical to TRBD2. The sequencing used peripheral blood, collected on day 0 of AZD1222 vaccination. The TCR comes from an adult in good health. The DNA for the CDR3 is TGCGCCAGCAGCATCCAACCGGGACTAGAAACAGATACGCAGTATTTT. Translation: CASSIQPGLETDTQYF.